These 14 T cell receptor beta chains came from one sample sequenced in a study of blood T cell repertoires in COVID-19 (TCRdb year 2020). The library was produced with the immunoSEQ multiplex PCR assay. TCRdb provides this immuneACCESS table in a form limited to in-frame rearrangements. Some clones are lacking; in checked studies, under half of them reflect an unresolved V gene, and why the rest are absent is not known. This sample lists around 250,000 clones; more than 75% were detected once. Of the sample, under 2% is held by the ten largest clones. The source material was PBMCs or T cells enriched from blood (not recorded which). The receptors were sampled from a woman aged 50 to 60 who had recovered from COVID-19.

The V gene is TRBV5-4, the J gene TRBJ1-1; tentative D call: TRBD1 (5 bases). CDR1 is SGHNT and CDR2 is YYREEE in the germline V gene (reference sequence). This CDR3 comprises 14 residues. Trimming cost V 0 bases and J 3 bases, with 9 bases left between them. CDR3 sequence: CASSLAGGDTEAFF. CDR3 nucleotide sequence: TGTGCCAGCAGCTTGGCGGGGGGGGACACTGAAGCTTTCTTT.

V usage is TRBV19 and J usage is TRBJ1-5; D is undetermined. Germline V gene data show CDR1 as LNHDA and CDR2 as SQIVND (reference sequence). Trimming removed 3 bases from V and 9 bases from J, with 18 bases in between. This CDR3 spans 15 amino acids. The chain's CDR3 is CASSMVSSGRAPQHF. For the CDR3, the DNA is TGTGCCAGTAGTATGGTTTCAAGTGGCCGTGCGCCCCAGCATTTT.

Worth noting for this clone: Its ends do not fully match the called genes, so a read error is possible. The CDR3 coding sequence is TGTGCCAGCAGCCAGGAAGCTAGCGGGAGAGAGGTCTTC. Protein: CASSQEASGREVF. The rearrangement links TRBV4-2 to TRBJ2-1; 10 bases map to TRBD2. In germline, CDR1 is LGHNA, CDR2 YNFKEQ. There are 13 residues in the CDR3.

The chain uses TRBV11-1 and TRBJ2-1, with D perhaps matching TRBD2 (6 bases). Germline V gene data show CDR1 as SGHAT and CDR2 as FQDESV (reference sequence). This CDR3 is 14 amino acids long. V was shortened by 3 bases and J by 7 bases, with 13 bases between the two germline ends. The CDR3 is CASSLRGGINEQFF. DNA of the CDR3: TGTGCCAGCAGCTTGCGGGGCGGGATTAATGAGCAGTTCTTC. The full variable domain, its missing parts supplied by reference TRBV11-1 and TRBJ2-1, is EAEVAQSPRYKITEKSQAVAFWCDPISGHATLYWYRQILGQGPELLVQFQDESVVDDSQLPKDRFSAERLKGVDSTLKIQPAELGDSAMYLCASSLRGGINEQFFGPGTRLTVL.

The chain recombines TRBV4-1 with TRBJ2-1; 13 bases fit TRBD2. V lost 4 bases and J lost 9; bases outside the gene matches: 6. The CDR3 is 15 amino acids. The germline CDR1 and CDR2 sequences are MGHRA and YSYEKL. CDR3 in amino acids: CASSPRLAGGGEQFF. CDR3 DNA: TGCGCCAGCAGCCCCAGACTAGCGGGAGGTGGTGAGCAGTTCTTC.

The rearrangement links TRBV10-3 to TRBJ1-5; TRBD1 might be the D (6 bases). Deletions cut 8 bases from V and 1 base from J, with 15 bases between. There are 15 residues in the CDR3. Germline assignment: CDR1 ENHRY and CDR2 SYGVKD. The CDR3 reads CAIGGSILSNQPQHF. For the CDR3, the DNA is TGTGCCATCGGGGGCAGTATCCTGAGCAATCAGCCCCAGCATTTT.

The chain uses TRBV4-1 and TRBJ2-3; maybe TRBD2 (6 bases). The CDR3 spans 14 residues. Germline loops: CDR1 MGHRA, CDR2 YSYEKL. V was trimmed by 4 bases and J by 6 bases, leaving 14 bases between them. The chain's CDR3 is CASSLGSGLDTQYF. In DNA form, the CDR3 reads TGCGCCAGCAGCCTAGGAAGCGGGCTTGATACGCAGTATTTT.

The rearrangement joins TRBV11-2 to TRBJ1-4; possibly TRBD1 for D (6 bases). The germline V gene encodes CDR1 SGHAT and CDR2 FQNNGV. This CDR3 is 14 amino acids long. Trimming pared 5 bases from V and 7 bases from J, leaving 14 bases between. Written as DNA, the CDR3 is TGTGCCAGCAGCACTGACAGGTTGGCTGAAAAACTGTTTTTT. Residues: CASSTDRLAEKLFF.

The chain joins TRBV19 to TRBJ1-4; TRBD1 might be the D (5 bases). Germline V lookup: CDR1 LNHDA, CDR2 SQIVND (reference sequence). The CDR3 extends over 14 amino acids. V was trimmed by 2 bases and J by 8 bases, leaving 12 bases between them. The CDR3 here is CASSIPQGWEKLFF. The DNA for the CDR3 is TGTGCCAGTAGTATACCCCAGGGTTGGGAAAAACTGTTTTTT. The full variable domain, its missing parts supplied by reference TRBV19 and TRBJ1-4, is DGGITQSPKYLFRKEGQNVTLSCEQNLNHDAMYWYRQDPGQGLRLIYYSQIVNDFQKGDIAEGYSVSREKKESFPLTVTSAQKNPTAFYLCASSIPQGWEKLFFGSGTQLSVL.

This chain links TRBV5-5 with TRBJ2-7; TRBD1 matches at 7 bases. The CDR3 consists of 13 residues. Unmatched junction bases numbered 5, after V lost 6 bases and J lost 2 bases. From germline, CDR1 is SGHKS and CDR2 YYEKEE (reference sequence). Written as DNA, the CDR3 is TGTGCCAGCACGAGACAGGGTACCTACGAGCAGTACTTC. Encoded protein: CASTRQGTYEQYF.

This rearrangement joins TRBV14 to TRBJ1-2, with D tentatively TRBD1 (5 bases). The germline gives CDR1 SGHDN, CDR2 FVKESK. This CDR3 has 14 amino acids. Trimming pared 1 base from V and 1 base from J, leaving 7 bases between. In nucleotides, the CDR3 is TGTGCCAGCAGCCAAGGACAGTTTAACTATGGCTACACCTTC. Translated: CASSQGQFNYGYTF.

This clone was detected once. This chain connects TRBV19 to TRBJ1-2; 8 bases map to TRBD1. This CDR3 contains 14 residues. V trimming: 3 bases; J trimming: 7 bases; junction bases outside the gene matches: 7. CDR1 is LNHDA, CDR2 SQIVND, per germline (reference sequence). Here the CDR3 reads CASSISDRDGGYTF. CDR3 DNA: TGTGCCAGTAGTATTTCGGACAGGGACGGTGGCTACACCTTC.

This CDR3 is CAWRTFGTASSYEQYF. The CDR3 bases are TGTGCCTGGCGAACTTTTGGGACAGCGAGCTCCTACGAGCAGTACTTC. The chain is built from TRBV30 and TRBJ2-7; 7 nucleotides agree with TRBD1. With 5 bases clipped from V and 0 bases from J, the junction kept 13 bases outside the gene matches. This CDR3 has 16 amino acids. Germline V gene data show CDR1 as GTSNPN and CDR2 as SVGIG (reference sequence).

The rearrangement uses TRBV4-1 and TRBJ2-7; D uncertain. The CDR3 totals 13 residues. Germline-derived CDR1 and CDR2 are MGHRA and YSYEKL. Trimming pared 1 base from V and 3 bases from J, leaving 7 bases between. The CDR3 nucleotides are TGCGCCAGCAGCCAAGTCTCCAGCTACGAGCAGTACTTC. Protein product: CASSQVSSYEQYF.